A selection of T cell receptor beta chains follows, all from one sample in a study of cytomegalovirus exposure and HLA in healthy donors. Here immunoSEQ multiplex PCR was the method, and the copy in TCRdb shows in-frame clones only, minus some. The repertoire holds around 140,000 clones, with around 78% as singletons. The specimen was PBMCs. Every receptor here comes from a woman aged 40 to 49 in good health and CMV-seropositive. Each CDR3 is given with its conserved first and last residue.

TRBV29-1	CSVSGGQASYNEQFF
TRBV28	CASSAETGNTIYF
TRBV11-3	CASSFGRSSYEQYF
TRBV27	CASSLGGVSGANVLTF
TRBV10-3	CAISELQIMNTEAFF
TRBV28	CASSLDAAGSDTQYF
TRBV29-1	CSVLQGEAFF
TRBV28	CASSIPGLRDTQYF
TRBV5-1	CASSFGRQGADYEQYF
TRBV19	CASSARTGGTETQYF
TRBV11-2	CASSLGTGGETQYF
TRBV5-1	CASSLASGEETQYF
TRBV15	CATSRGEDEKLFF
TRBV28	CASSRGQAPETQYF
TRBV5-1	CASSLSPEETQYF
TRBV2	CASSVAGTGADNQAEAFF
TRBV27	CASSFGQGTTYGYTF
TRBV30	CAWLGVTGPSYSNQPQHF
TRBV5-1	CASSFQGWGTDTQYF
TRBV28	CASSLSKGGNEQFF
TRBV19	CATDPGSESAGGYTF
TRBV5-6	CASSFRSYDPEAFF
TRBV10-3	CAISVGPEGEQFF
TRBV4-2	CASSQEEERANVLTF
TRBV5-1	CASSLRTTGTSTDTQYF
TRBV5-4	CASSSTRGFEQFF
TRBV28	CASLPGNTEAFF
TRBV15	CATSSPGALNEKLFF